What follows describes a single T cell receptor (beta chain). As yet, its antigen is unknown. Assay: immunoSEQ multiplex PCR; the TCRdb copy retains only in-frame clones and omits some. The sample has 9,500 to 15,000 clones, about 81% seen once. The entry originates in a study of radiotherapy plus CTLA-4 blockade in lung cancer. About the study: Objective responses arose in approximately 17% of patients, and 25% to 40% experienced disease control.

Study findings and constraints: Clones derived from tumor TCRs expanded in blood after radiotherapy plus ipilimumab. Early blood T cell clone dynamics reportedly forecast response best, with interferon-beta.

The CDR3 has 15 residues. Germline CDR1 is KGHSH and CDR2 is LQKENI. Deletions cut 3 bases from V and 4 bases from J, with 15 bases between. Chemo-refractory metastatic non-small-cell lung cancer patients were treated with focal radiation plus CTLA-4 blockade with ipilimumab. The sample in question was peripheral blood, obtained from a patient treated with radiotherapy plus ipilimumab. The receptor was derived from a human donor with non-small cell lung cancer that progressed on radiotherapy plus ipilimumab. The V and J genes are TRBV18 and TRBJ1-1; D gene unclear. This CDR3 is CASSPSGMSGTEAFF. In DNA, the CDR3 is TGTGCCAGCTCACCCTCGGGTATGTCCGGCACTGAAGCTTTCTTT.